A single TCR beta chain is shown here with its context. The antigen is undetermined. The source of the sample is a study of shared clonotypes between healthy human individuals. Points from the study as a whole: Memory subsets had estimated richness that was generally smaller than that of naive subsets. A reduction in generation probabilities was seen for non-shared clonotypes relative to those shared by all four donors. Naive CD4 clonotypes were shared across a few donors at roughly 5%.

The junction had 9 bases not matched to a gene; V was cut back by 10 bases and J by 0 bases. This CDR3 is built from 14 residues. The germline gives CDR1 SNHLY, CDR2 FYNNEI. TCRdb's copy holds only in-frame clones and misses some; the assay was immunoSEQ multiplex PCR. The profile shows 980,000 or so clones, 76% of them singletons. The sequenced sample was memory CD4+ T cells sorted from blood. The subset denotes: CD45RA-negative fraction. This sequence originates from a man aged 18 to 30 in good health. This chain links TRBV2 with TRBJ2-7, with 7 bases matching TRBD1. As DNA, the CDR3 is TGTGCCAACAAACTGGACAGGTCCTCCTACGAGCAGTACTTC. It translates to CANKLDRSSYEQYF.